A selection of T cell receptor beta chains follows, all from one sample in a study of cytomegalovirus exposure and HLA in healthy donors. The repertoire was sequenced with immunoSEQ multiplex PCR; TCRdb's copy has only in-frame clones and lacks some. Here the sample spans some 200,000 clones, about 9% being singletons. Sequencing was performed on PBMCs. The receptors were gathered from a woman aged 25 to 39 in good health and CMV-seropositive. The conserved cysteine and the conserved F or W are not part of the CDR3 here. Only some rows state a clone size, as once, few, many or a class for expanded clones.

clone_size	v_call	j_call	cdr3_aa
few	TRBV20-1	TRBJ1-3	SATTANTIY
NA	TRBV5-6	TRBJ2-4	ASSFIAGGTKNIQY
NA	TRBV5-1	TRBJ2-1	ASSSQAGGSRGEQF
few	TRBV29-1	TRBJ1-4	SVGGTGNEKLF
few	TRBV5-6	TRBJ2-5	ASSFRTSGKETQY
few	TRBV4-1	TRBJ2-3	ASSQAPLAGRTDTQY
few	TRBV7-9	TRBJ2-3	ASSFRDRRTDTQY
NA	TRBV6-5	TRBJ2-3	ASSYWEGAEDTQY
few	TRBV9	TRBJ2-1	ASRGGREGNEQF
few	TRBV5-4	TRBJ1-1	ASSSGQPNTEAF
NA	TRBV6-5	TRBJ1-4	ASSYSGRQFEKLF
few	TRBV27	TRBJ1-5	ASGPGQGYSNQPQH
few	TRBV27	TRBJ1-1	ASSLTGTGTEAF
few	TRBV5-1	TRBJ2-3	ASSLGTVGDTQY
few	TRBV5-1	TRBJ1-2	ASSLRGGYYGYT
NA	TRBV27	TRBJ2-1	ASSSITVSYNEQF
few	TRBV5-1	TRBJ2-1	ASRPGLAGGRNEQF
few	TRBV10-2	TRBJ2-1	ASSPGQGVGYNEQF
few	TRBV14	TRBJ2-7	ASSQGTGSYEQY
NA	TRBV5-5	TRBJ2-7	ASSERGPGNYEQY
NA	TRBV5-1	TRBJ2-7	ASSFNAAGDVYEQY
few	TRBV4-1	TRBJ2-4	ASSQATRLAKNIQY
few	TRBV5-8	TRBJ1-4	ASILPQVANEKLF
NA	TRBV11-2	TRBJ2-3	ASTYEGAQY
few	TRBV6-6	TRBJ1-2	ASRLDRVDYGYT
NA	TRBV5-1	TRBJ1-5	ASSLGQGSSVVSIPQH
few	TRBV7-9	TRBJ2-5	ASSLRTLRSGETQY
NA	TRBV5-4	TRBJ2-1	ASSLLASVTYNEQF
NA	TRBV7-9	TRBJ1-2	ASSLALWRGGYT
NA	TRBV4-1	TRBJ2-7	ASSLLPGSHEQY
NA	TRBV7-7	TRBJ2-1	ASSLAGLGNEQF
NA	TRBV30	TRBJ1-3	AWSVSGAPGNTIY
NA	TRBV7-9	TRBJ2-3	ASSFLTSTGTQY
few	TRBV2	TRBJ2-1	ASSEEAGYNEQF
NA	TRBV5-5	TRBJ2-7	ASSFTDYNYEQY
NA	TRBV27	TRBJ2-7	ASSTADGTNEQY
NA	TRBV7-6	TRBJ1-2	ASSSNPTGAGYGYT
few	TRBV9	TRBJ2-7	ASDPYGATSAAYEQY
NA	TRBV5-1	TRBJ2-5	ASRGSGRARETQY
NA	TRBV14	TRBJ2-5	ASSQDFWQTQY
few	TRBV9	TRBJ2-1	ASSEGGAGYNEQF